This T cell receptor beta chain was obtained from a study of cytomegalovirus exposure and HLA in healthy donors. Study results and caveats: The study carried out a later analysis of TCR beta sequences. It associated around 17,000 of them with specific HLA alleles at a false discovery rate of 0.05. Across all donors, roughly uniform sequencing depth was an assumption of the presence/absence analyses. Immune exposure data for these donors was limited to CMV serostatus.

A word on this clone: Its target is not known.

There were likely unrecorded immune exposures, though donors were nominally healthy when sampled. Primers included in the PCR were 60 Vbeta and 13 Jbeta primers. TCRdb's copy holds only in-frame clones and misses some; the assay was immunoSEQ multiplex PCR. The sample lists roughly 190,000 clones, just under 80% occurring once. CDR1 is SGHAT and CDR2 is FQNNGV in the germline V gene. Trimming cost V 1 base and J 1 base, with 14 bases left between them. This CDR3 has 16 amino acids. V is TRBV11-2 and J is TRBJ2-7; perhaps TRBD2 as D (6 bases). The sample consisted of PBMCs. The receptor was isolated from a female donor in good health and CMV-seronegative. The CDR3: CASSLVSGTSSYEQYF. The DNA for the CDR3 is TGTGCCAGCAGCTTAGTGTCCGGGACTTCTTCCTACGAGCAGTACTTC.